This paragraph covers one T cell receptor (beta chain) sequence. Its matching antigen is unknown. The data were obtained in a study of T cell repertoires in cytomegalovirus infection. Turning to the study itself: The study used recently identified HLA-C-restricted and well-studied HLA-B-restricted CMV epitopes. It was the public TCR beta signatures that indicated both CMV infection and matching HLA type.

General observations from the study: Dominating the ex vivo response were HLA-C-restricted CMV-specific TCR beta clonotypes. Summed public TCR beta family frequency identified CMV carriers bearing the relevant HLA.

Per germline, CDR1 SGHVS and CDR2 FQNEAQ. V lost 1 base, J lost 0 bases, and 10 bases lay in between. CDR3 length equals 15 residues. TCRdb redid the calling of the reads with MiXCR, one entry per CDR3 protein. The sample shows about 160,000 distinct CDR3 sequences, about 20% of them seen only once. The source of this sequence is a human donor in good health (CMV status not recorded). Some clones in this sample may be carry-over from other donors' samples. This sample comprised CD8+ T cells from cultured PBMCs, obtained from culture after CMV antigen stimulation. The chain has TRBV7-8 and TRBJ2-7; D may be TRBD2 (6 bases). The DNA of the CDR3 is TGTGCCAGCAGCTTAGTCGGCGGGGCCTCCTACGAGCAGTACTTC. It encodes CASSLVGGASYEQYF.